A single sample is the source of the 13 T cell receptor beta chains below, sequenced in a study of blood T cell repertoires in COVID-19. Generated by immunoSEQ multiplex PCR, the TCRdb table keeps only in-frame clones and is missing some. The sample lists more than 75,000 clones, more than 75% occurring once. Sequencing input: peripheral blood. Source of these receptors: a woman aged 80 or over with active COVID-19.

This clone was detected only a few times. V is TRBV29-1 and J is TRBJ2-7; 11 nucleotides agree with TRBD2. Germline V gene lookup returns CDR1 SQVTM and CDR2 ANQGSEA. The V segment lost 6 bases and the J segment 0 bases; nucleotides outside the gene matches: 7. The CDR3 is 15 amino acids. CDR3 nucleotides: TGCAGCGTGCCGACCGGGACTAGCGGCTCCTACGAGCAGTACTTC. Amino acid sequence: CSVPTGTSGSYEQYF.

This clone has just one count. As DNA, the CDR3 is TGTGCCAGCAGCTACTACACTAGCGGATCCAAAAACATTCAGTACTTC. Protein product: CASSYYTSGSKNIQYF. The chain employs TRBV7-2 and TRBJ2-4; 8 nucleotides line up with TRBD2. Germline CDR1 reads SGHTA; CDR2 reads FQGNSA. The V gene end was trimmed by 4 bases and the J gene end by 2 bases; junction bases not matched to a gene: 7. The CDR3 consists of 16 residues.

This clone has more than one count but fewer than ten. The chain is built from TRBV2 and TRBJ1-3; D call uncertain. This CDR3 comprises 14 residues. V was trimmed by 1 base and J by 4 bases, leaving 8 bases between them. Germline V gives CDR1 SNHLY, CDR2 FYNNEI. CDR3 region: CASSEDGRGNTIYF. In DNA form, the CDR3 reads TGTGCCAGCAGTGAAGACGGGAGGGGAAACACCATATATTTT.

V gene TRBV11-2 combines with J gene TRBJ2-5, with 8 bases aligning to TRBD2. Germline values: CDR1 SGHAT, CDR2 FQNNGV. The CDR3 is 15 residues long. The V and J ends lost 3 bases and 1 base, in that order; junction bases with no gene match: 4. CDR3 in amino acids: CASSFNSGAQETQYF. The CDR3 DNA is TGTGCCAGCAGCTTTAATAGCGGGGCCCAAGAGACCCAGTACTTC.

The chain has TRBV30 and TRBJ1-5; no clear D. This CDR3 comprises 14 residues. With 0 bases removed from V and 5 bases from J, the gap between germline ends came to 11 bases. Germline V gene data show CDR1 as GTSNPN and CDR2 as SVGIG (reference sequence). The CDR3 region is CAWSVGRRDQPQHF. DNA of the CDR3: TGTGCCTGGAGTGTAGGTAGGAGAGATCAGCCCCAGCATTTT.

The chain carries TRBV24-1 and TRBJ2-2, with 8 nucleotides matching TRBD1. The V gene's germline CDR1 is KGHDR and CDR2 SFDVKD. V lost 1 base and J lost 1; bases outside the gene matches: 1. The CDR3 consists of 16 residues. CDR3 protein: CATSDFGTGNTGELFF. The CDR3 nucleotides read TGTGCCACCAGTGATTTCGGGACAGGGAACACCGGGGAGCTGTTTTTT.

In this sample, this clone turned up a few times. The DNA for the CDR3 is TGTGCCAGCAGCTCGGGACTAGCGGGAGTAAGTGAGCAGTTCTTC. It yields the protein CASSSGLAGVSEQFF. V and J are TRBV11-2 and TRBJ2-1, with 14 bases that match TRBD2. Unmatched junction bases numbered 5, after V lost 4 bases and J lost 9 bases. Germline CDR1 reads SGHAT; CDR2 reads FQNNGV. The CDR3 length is 15 residues.

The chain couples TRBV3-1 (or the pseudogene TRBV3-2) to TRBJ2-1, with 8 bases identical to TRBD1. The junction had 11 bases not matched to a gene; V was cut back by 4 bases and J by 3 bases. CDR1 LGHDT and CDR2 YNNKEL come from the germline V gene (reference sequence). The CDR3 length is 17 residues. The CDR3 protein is CASSPRPGTGFYNEQFF. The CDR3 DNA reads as TGTGCCAGCAGCCCAAGACCCGGGACAGGATTCTACAATGAGCAGTTCTTC.

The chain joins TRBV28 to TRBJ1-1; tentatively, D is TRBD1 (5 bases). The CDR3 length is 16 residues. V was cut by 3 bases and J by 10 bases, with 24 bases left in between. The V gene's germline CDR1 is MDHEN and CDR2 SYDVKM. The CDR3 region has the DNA TGTGCCAGCAGTTTGGGTGGTGGGGCAGGAAATATAGGAGCTTTCTTT. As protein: CASSLGGGAGNIGAFF.

The CDR3 loop reads CASRARTDTQYF. The CDR3 DNA reads as TGTGCCAGTAGGGCCCGCACAGATACGCAGTATTTT. J is TRBJ2-3 and V is TRBV19; D is unresolved. Deletions cut 6 bases from V and 1 base from J, with 5 bases between. Germline lookup yields CDR1 LNHDA and CDR2 SQIVND (reference sequence). The CDR3 is 12 amino acids.

The chain's CDR3 is CASRKGTGVNYGYTF. The CDR3 DNA reads TGTGCCAGCAGAAAAGGGACAGGGGTTAACTATGGCTACACCTTC. The J gene is TRBJ1-2, the V gene TRBV6-5, with 10 bases identical to TRBD1. Germline CDR1 is MNHEY and CDR2 is SVGAGI. This CDR3 comprises 15 residues. The junction had 5 bases not matched to a gene; V was cut back by 6 bases and J by 1 base.

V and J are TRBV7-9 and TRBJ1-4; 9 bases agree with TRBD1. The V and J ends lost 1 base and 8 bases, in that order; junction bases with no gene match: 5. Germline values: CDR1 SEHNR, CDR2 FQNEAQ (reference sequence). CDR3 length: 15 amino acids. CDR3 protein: CASSLGRTGEEKLFF. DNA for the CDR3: TGTGCCAGCAGCTTAGGACGGACAGGGGAAGAAAAACTGTTTTTT.

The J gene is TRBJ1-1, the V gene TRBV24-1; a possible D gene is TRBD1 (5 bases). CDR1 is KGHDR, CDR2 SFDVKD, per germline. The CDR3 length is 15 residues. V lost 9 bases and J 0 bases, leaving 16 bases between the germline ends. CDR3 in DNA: TGTGCCACCCGGGGGGAGGGCTCAATGAACACTGAAGCTTTCTTT. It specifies CATRGEGSMNTEAFF.